A selection of T cell receptor beta chains follows, all from one sample in a study of blood T cell repertoires in COVID-19. Here immunoSEQ multiplex PCR was the method, and the copy in TCRdb shows in-frame clones only, minus some. The sample has tens of thousands of clones, almost 90% seen once. The sample comprised peripheral blood. The receptors were sampled from a man aged 55 to 69 with active COVID-19. Each CDR3 is given with its conserved first and last residue. Fields, in order: J gene, D gene, clone size, V gene, CDR3 protein, CDR3 DNA. A D gene is named only where the DNA matches it firmly. Clone size is shown for a subset of rows, as once, few, many or a class of expanded clone.

TRBJ1-5 | TRBD1 | NA | TRBV7-9 | CASSPSTGLVNQPQHF | TGTGCCAGCAGCCCCTCGACAGGGTTGGTCAATCAGCCCCAGCATTTT
TRBJ1-4 | NA | NA | TRBV10-3 | CAIGGNGEKLFF | TGTGCCATCGGAGGCAACGGAGAAAAACTGTTTTTT
TRBJ2-1 | TRBD2 | NA | TRBV7-9 | CASSSGEGPQNEQFF | TGTGCCAGCAGCTCCGGGGAGGGCCCCCAGAATGAGCAGTTCTTC
TRBJ2-7 | TRBD1 | once | TRBV10-2 | CASNRDSNTYEQYF | TGCGCCAGCAACCGGGACAGCAATACCTACGAGCAGTACTTC
TRBJ2-2 | TRBD2 | NA | TRBV10-3 | CAIGGLAGGNTGELFF | TGTGCCATCGGGGGACTAGCGGGAGGGAACACCGGGGAGCTGTTTTTT
TRBJ2-1 | TRBD1 | NA | TRBV29-1 | CSLRQGWNEQFF | TGCAGCCTCCGACAGGGTTGGAATGAGCAGTTCTTC
TRBJ2-7 | TRBD2 | NA | TRBV5-6 | CASSSPGLAAYEQYF | TGTGCCAGCAGCAGTCCGGGACTAGCGGCCTACGAGCAGTACTTC
TRBJ2-7 | TRBD1 | NA | TRBV6-5 | CASSYLGQAPYEQYF | TGTGCCAGCAGTTATTTGGGACAGGCTCCCTACGAGCAGTACTTC
TRBJ2-5 | TRBD2 | once | TRBV24-1 | CATSDFLAGGPQETQYF | TGTGCCACCAGTGATTTCCTAGCGGGAGGGCCCCAAGAGACCCAGTACTTC
TRBJ2-7 | NA | NA | TRBV7-2 | CASSVATGSREQYF | TGTGCCAGCAGCGTCGCTACAGGGAGTCGGGAGCAGTACTTC
TRBJ1-1 | NA | NA | TRBV19 | CASSMIGRGPNTEAFF | TGTGCCAGTAGTATGATAGGTAGGGGTCCGAACACTGAAGCTTTCTTT
TRBJ2-1 | TRBD2 | NA | TRBV6-4 | CASASGTASSGTKEQFF | TGTGCCAGTGCTTCGGGGACGGCGTCTAGCGGGACAAAAGAGCAGTTCTTC
TRBJ2-1 | NA | NA | TRBV7-5 | CARSHVGSLFLSSYNEQFF | TGTGCCAGAAGCCACGTAGGGAGCCTTTTCCTAAGCTCCTACAATGAGCAGTTCTTC
TRBJ2-7 | TRBD1 | NA | TRBV5-1 | CASSVGTGVYEQYF | TGCGCCAGCAGCGTAGGGACAGGAGTCTACGAGCAGTACTTC